The clone carrying this T cell receptor (beta chain) was seen once. Generated by immunoSEQ multiplex PCR, the TCRdb table keeps only in-frame clones and is missing some. The sample holds under 250,000 clones, approximately 86% seen once. This specimen belongs to a study of blood T cell repertoires in COVID-19. Specimen: peripheral blood. The TCR comes from an elderly woman with acute or convalescent COVID-19.

This CDR3 reads CASSIQTLAEGTGELFF. The CDR3 bases are TGTGCCAGCAGCATACAGACTCTTGCTGAGGGCACCGGGGAGCTGTTTTTT. The chain couples TRBV5-4 to TRBJ2-2, with D possibly TRBD2 on 5 matching bases. Germline V gene sequence: CDR1 SGHNT, CDR2 YYREEE (reference sequence). V was cut by 4 bases and J by 4 bases, with 20 bases left in between. The CDR3 contains 17 residues.